The 8 T cell receptor beta chains below come from one sample, sequenced in a study of OX40 agonist ivuxolimab in advanced cancers. TCRdb's copy holds only in-frame clones and misses some; the assay was immunoSEQ multiplex PCR. The table includes 49,000 or so clones, around 85% detected once. Specimen: CD4+ or CD8+ T cells sorted from blood, collected in a trial of the OX40 agonist ivuxolimab. The receptors stem from an adult with an advanced solid tumor such as melanoma, head and neck, liver or kidney cancer.

This chain uses TRBV6-5 with TRBJ1-5, with D possibly being TRBD1 (5 bases). Per germline, CDR1 MNHEY and CDR2 SVGAGI. The CDR3 length is 14 residues. The V and J ends lost 7 bases and 2 bases respectively, with 12 bases between them. The CDR3 sequence is CASTKGWGNQPQHF. The CDR3 region has the DNA TGTGCCAGCACCAAGGGGTGGGGCAATCAGCCCCAGCATTTT.

This sequence joins TRBV19 and TRBJ1-2; D possibly corresponds to TRBD1 (6 bases). The CDR3 runs to 15 residues. The V end lost 7 bases, the J end lost 3 bases, and 18 bases lay between the germline ends. Germline CDR1 LNHDA, CDR2 SQIVND (reference sequence). Here the CDR3 reads CASKAGGKKDYGYTF. The CDR3 DNA reads as TGTGCCAGTAAGGCTGGGGGCAAGAAGGACTATGGCTACACCTTC.

J is TRBJ2-7 and V is TRBV5-1; D is perhaps TRBD1 (5 bases). CDR3 length equals 14 residues. Germline assignment: CDR1 SGHRS and CDR2 YFSETQ. V was shortened by 3 bases and J by 6 bases, with 16 bases between the two germline ends. The CDR3 loop reads CASSSDTGRVEQYF. The CDR3 nucleotides read TGCGCCAGCAGCTCCGACACGGGCAGGGTCGAGCAGTACTTC. Variable domain in full (rest from reference TRBV5-1 and TRBJ2-7): KAGVTQTPRYLIKTRGQQVTLSCSPISGHRSVSWYQQTPGQGLQFLFEYFSETQRNKGNFPGRFSGRQFSNSRSEMNVSTLELGDSALYLCASSSDTGRVEQYFGPGTRLTVT.

The chain uses TRBV7-9 and TRBJ2-4; 8 bases are shared with TRBD1. V lost 1 base to trimming and J lost 14 bases; unmatched junction nucleotides: 7. The CDR3 covers 13 residues. Germline values: CDR1 SEHNR, CDR2 FQNEAQ (reference sequence). CDR3 amino acids: CASSLGGTGSKYF. CDR3 coding DNA: TGTGCCAGCAGCTTAGGTGGGACAGGTTCTAAGTACTTC.

The rearrangement joins TRBV6-6 to TRBJ1-2; 11 bases are a match to TRBD1. The CDR3 is made up of 14 amino acids. Per germline, CDR1 MNHNY and CDR2 SVGAGI (reference sequence). Trimming at V came to 6 bases and at J to 8 bases, leaving 8 bases not matched to a gene. CDR3 amino acids: CASSLGQGARGYTF. DNA for the CDR3: TGTGCCAGCAGCCTCGGACAGGGGGCCCGCGGCTACACCTTC.

The rearrangement links TRBV6-5 to TRBJ2-1; 11 positions match TRBD2. Germline V CDR1 and CDR2: MNHEY, SVGAGI. This CDR3 is built from 15 residues. The ends lost 6 bases at V and 8 bases at J; junction bases unmatched: 9. DNA for the CDR3: TGTGCCAGCAGCTTCTCCCCTAGCGGGAGGTATGAGCAGTTCTTC. It yields the protein CASSFSPSGRYEQFF.

V gene TRBV2 combines with J gene TRBJ2-5; no firm D call. Trimming took off 2 bases at V and 7 bases at J, with 5 bases between the two ends. Per the germline V gene, CDR1 is SNHLY and CDR2 is FYNNEI. The CDR3 has 11 amino acids. In DNA, the CDR3 is TGTGCCAGCAGTGAACGAGGGACCCAGTACTTC. This translates into CASSERGTQYF.

Only a few counts were recorded for this clone. This chain joins TRBV2 and TRBJ1-5; D gene uncertain. V lost 3 bases, J lost 14 bases, and 20 bases lay in between. CDR1 and CDR2 from the germline V gene are SNHLY and FYNNEI. CDR3 length: 14 residues. DNA of the CDR3: TGTGCCAGCAGTGAGGGCTGGGTAGCTTATGGGGAGCATTTT. It is translated as CASSEGWVAYGEHF.